This TCR beta chain was retrieved from a study of shared clonotypes between healthy human individuals. Sequenced by immunoSEQ multiplex PCR; TCRdb stores in-frame clones only, minus some. This table holds around 1.9 million clones, 85% to 95% found once. This clone appeared a few times. J lost 6 bases, V lost 0 bases, and 4 bases had no gene match. The V gene's germline CDR1 is MNHEY and CDR2 SMNVEV (reference sequence). The CDR3 runs to 16 residues. Selected positively for CCR7 and CD45RO-negative, naive CD8 cells excluded terminally differentiated effector memory CD45RA+ cells. This TCR came from a man in his late teens or twenties in good health. Some clones in this sample may be carry-over from other donors' samples. V is TRBV27 and J is TRBJ2-2; 10 nucleotides align to TRBD2. The source material was naive CD8+ T cells from PBMCs. The CDR3 DNA follows: TGTGCCAGCAGTTTATCGCTAGCGGGAGTGGCCGGGGAGCTGTTTTTT. Amino acid sequence: CASSLSLAGVAGELFF.